This TCR beta chain stems from a study of blood T cell repertoires in COVID-19. On the study more broadly: Whether acute or convalescent, the COVID-19 samples came from the United States, Italy and Spain. The cDNA or gDNA used as material had been derived from T cells, B-cell-depleted T cells, or PBMCs.

In the authors' methods: Estimated nucleated cell counts came from reference gene primer amplification. Libraries were prepared by immunoSEQ multiplex PCR; TCRdb keeps only in-frame clonotypes and omits some of them. D and trimming were read from the DNA, whereas the V and J calls and clone size are those reported in that table. The sample shows fewer than 150,000 clones, roughly four fifths of them seen only once. The CDR3 sequence is 13 residues long. The V end lost 0 bases, the J end lost 9 bases, and 9 bases lay between the germline ends. Germline lookup yields CDR1 SSHAT and CDR2 FNYEAQ (reference sequence).

This clonotype originated in a woman at least 80 years old with acute or convalescent COVID-19. The source material was peripheral blood. The chain links TRBV7-7 to TRBJ2-1; TRBD2 is a possible D gene (5 bases). The DNA of the CDR3 is TGTGCCAGCAGCTTAGCCAGACGGGGTGAGCAGTTCTTC. Encoded protein: CASSLARRGEQFF.